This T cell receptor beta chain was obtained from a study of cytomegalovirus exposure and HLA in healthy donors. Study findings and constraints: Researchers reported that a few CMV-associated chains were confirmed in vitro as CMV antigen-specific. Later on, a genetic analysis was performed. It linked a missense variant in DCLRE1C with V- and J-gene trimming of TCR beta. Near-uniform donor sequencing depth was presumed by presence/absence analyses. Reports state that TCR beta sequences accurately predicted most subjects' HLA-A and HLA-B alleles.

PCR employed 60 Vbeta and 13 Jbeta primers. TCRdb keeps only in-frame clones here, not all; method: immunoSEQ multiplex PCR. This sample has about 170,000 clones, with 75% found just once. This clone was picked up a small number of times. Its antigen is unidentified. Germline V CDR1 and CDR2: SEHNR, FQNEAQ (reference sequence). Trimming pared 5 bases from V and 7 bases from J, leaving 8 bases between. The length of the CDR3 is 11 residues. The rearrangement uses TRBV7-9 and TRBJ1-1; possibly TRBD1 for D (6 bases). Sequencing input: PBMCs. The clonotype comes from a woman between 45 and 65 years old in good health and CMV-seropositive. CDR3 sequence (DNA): TGTGCCAGCAGCCACAGGGTTGAAGCTTTCTTT. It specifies CASSHRVEAFF.